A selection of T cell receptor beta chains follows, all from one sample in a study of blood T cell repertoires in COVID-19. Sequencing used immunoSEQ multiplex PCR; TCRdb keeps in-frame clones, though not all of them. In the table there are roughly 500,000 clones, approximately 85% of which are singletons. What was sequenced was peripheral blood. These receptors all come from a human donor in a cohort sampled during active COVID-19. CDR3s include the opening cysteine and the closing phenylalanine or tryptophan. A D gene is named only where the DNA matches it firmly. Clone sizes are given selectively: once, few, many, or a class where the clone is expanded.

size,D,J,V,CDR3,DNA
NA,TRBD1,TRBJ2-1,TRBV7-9,CASSLGSPGGMNEQFF,TGTGCCAGCAGCTTAGGCTCCCCAGGGGGCATGAATGAGCAGTTCTTC
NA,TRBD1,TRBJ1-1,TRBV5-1,CASSLGQGATTEAFF,TGCGCCAGCAGCTTGGGACAGGGGGCGACCACTGAAGCTTTCTTT
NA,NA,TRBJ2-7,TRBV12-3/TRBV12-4,CASSFGVSLEANF,TGTGCCAGCAGTTTCGGTGTTTCCTTGGAAGCGAACTTC
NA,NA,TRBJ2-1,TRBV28,CASRWSLPTSSYNEQFF,TGTGCCAGCAGATGGTCGTTGCCAACCAGTTCCTACAATGAGCAGTTCTTC
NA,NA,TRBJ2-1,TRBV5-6,CASSLAGQSNEQFF,TGTGCCAGCAGCTTGGCCGGACAGTCCAATGAGCAGTTCTTC
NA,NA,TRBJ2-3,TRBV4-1,CASSQGGSSTDTQYF,TGCGCCAGCAGCCAAGGTGGGAGTAGCACAGATACGCAGTATTTT
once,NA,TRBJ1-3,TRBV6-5,CASSPSRSGNTIYF,TGTGCCAGCAGCCCCTCTCGCTCTGGAAACACCATATATTTT
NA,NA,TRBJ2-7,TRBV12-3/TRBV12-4,CASSSLSPYEQYF,TGTGCCAGCAGCTCTCTATCCCCCTACGAGCAGTACTTC
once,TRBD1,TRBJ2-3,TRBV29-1,CSVLIQGARTDTQYF,TGCAGCGTTCTTATACAGGGGGCCCGCACAGATACGCAGTATTTT
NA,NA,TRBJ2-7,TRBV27,CASSATGMGSYEQYF,TGTGCCAGCAGTGCCACAGGGATGGGATCCTACGAGCAGTACTTC
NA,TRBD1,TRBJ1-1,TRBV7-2,CASRRKAGGLNTEAFF,TGTGCCAGCAGAAGAAAAGCAGGGGGTCTGAACACTGAAGCTTTCTTT
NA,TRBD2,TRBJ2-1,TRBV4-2,CASSQKGRELAPRNEQFF,TGTGCCAGCAGCCAAAAGGGGCGGGAGCTTGCCCCTAGGAATGAGCAGTTCTTC
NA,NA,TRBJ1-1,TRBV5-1,CASSLTPGLPGGTEAFF,TGCGCCAGCAGCTTGACCCCCGGGCTTCCCGGGGGCACTGAAGCTTTCTTT
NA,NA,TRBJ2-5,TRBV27,CASSPGLLQETQYF,TGTGCCAGCAGTCCGGGACTGTTACAAGAGACCCAGTACTTC
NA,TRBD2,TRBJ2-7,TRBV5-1,CASSLEGRGEQYF,TGCGCCAGCAGCTTGGAGGGGAGGGGCGAGCAGTACTTC
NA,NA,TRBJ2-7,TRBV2,CASSEVGYEQYF,TGTGCCAGCAGTGAAGTCGGCTACGAGCAGTACTTC
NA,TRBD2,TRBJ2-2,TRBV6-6,CASGTSGERGELFF,TGTGCCAGCGGGACTAGCGGAGAAAGGGGGGAGCTGTTTTTT
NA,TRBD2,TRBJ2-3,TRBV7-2,CASSPARLAGGPDTQYF,TGTGCCAGCAGCCCGGCCCGACTAGCGGGAGGACCAGATACGCAGTATTTT
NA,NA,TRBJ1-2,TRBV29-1,CSAQTNRDIYGYTF,TGCAGCGCCCAGACTAACCGGGACATCTATGGCTACACCTTC
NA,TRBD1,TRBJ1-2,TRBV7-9,CASSLGGQDWRLNYGYTF,TGTGCCAGCAGCTTAGGGGGACAGGATTGGAGACTAAACTATGGCTACACCTTC
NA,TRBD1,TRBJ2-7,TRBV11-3,CASSLGRQGNNEQYF,TGTGCCAGCAGCTTAGGTAGACAGGGGAATAACGAGCAGTACTTC
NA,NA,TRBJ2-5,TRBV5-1,CASSPSGKEETQYF,TGCGCCAGCAGCCCCTCCGGGAAAGAAGAGACCCAGTACTTC
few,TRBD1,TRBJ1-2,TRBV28,CASSLEGANYGYTF,TGTGCCAGCAGTTTGGAGGGGGCCAACTATGGCTACACCTTC
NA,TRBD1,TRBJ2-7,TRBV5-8,CASSWTGVPYEQYF,TGTGCCAGCAGCTGGACAGGGGTCCCCTACGAGCAGTACTTC
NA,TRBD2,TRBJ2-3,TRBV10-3,CAISELPLAGDVTDTQYF,TGTGCCATCAGTGAGTTGCCGCTAGCGGGAGATGTAACAGATACGCAGTATTTT
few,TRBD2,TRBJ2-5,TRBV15,CATSKRTSGSLETQYF,TGTGCCACCAGCAAACGGACTAGCGGGAGTTTAGAGACCCAGTACTTC
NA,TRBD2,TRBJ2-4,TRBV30,CAWRLAGGGNIQYF,TGTGCCTGGAGACTAGCGGGAGGCGGGAACATTCAGTACTTC
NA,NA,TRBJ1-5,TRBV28,CASRPGLRLYNQPQHF,TGTGCCAGCAGGCCGGGTCTCAGACTTTACAATCAGCCCCAGCATTTT
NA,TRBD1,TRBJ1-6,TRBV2,CASSGTVENSPLHF,TGTGCCAGCAGCGGGACAGTGGAGAATTCACCCCTCCACTTT
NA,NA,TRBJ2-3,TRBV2,CASREAADTQYF,TGTGCCAGCAGGGAGGCCGCAGATACGCAGTATTTT
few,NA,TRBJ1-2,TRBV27,CASTPRAGDNGYTF,TGTGCCAGCACCCCTAGGGCAGGGGATAACGGCTACACCTTC
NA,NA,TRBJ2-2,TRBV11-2,CASSLYQTGELFF,TGTGCCAGCAGCTTATATCAAACAGGGGAGCTGTTTTTT
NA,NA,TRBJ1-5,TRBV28,CASSLLFTYQPQHF,TGTGCCAGCAGTTTATTGTTCACTTATCAGCCCCAGCATTTT